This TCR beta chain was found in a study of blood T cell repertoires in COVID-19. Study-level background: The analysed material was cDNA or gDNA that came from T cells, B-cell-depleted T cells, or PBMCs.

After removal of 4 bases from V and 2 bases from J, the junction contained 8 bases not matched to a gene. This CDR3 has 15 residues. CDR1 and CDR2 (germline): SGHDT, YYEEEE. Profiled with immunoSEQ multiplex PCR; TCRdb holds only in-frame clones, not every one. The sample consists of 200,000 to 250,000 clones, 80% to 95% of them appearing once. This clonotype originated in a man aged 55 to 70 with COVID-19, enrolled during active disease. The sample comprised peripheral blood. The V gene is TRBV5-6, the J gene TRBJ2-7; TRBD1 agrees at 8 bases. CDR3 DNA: TGTGCCAGCAGCCTCATGACAGGGGATACCTACGAGCAGTACTTC. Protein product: CASSLMTGDTYEQYF.